Below, 14 T cell receptor beta chains from the same sample are listed, as sequenced in a study of T cell repertoires in cytomegalovirus infection. No antigen has been assigned to these receptors. One entry per CDR3 protein results from TCRdb running MiXCR on the reads. The sample gives approximately 220,000 distinct CDR3 sequences, roughly 34% of which show up once; more than 50% is in the top ten. Sequencing used CD8+ T cells from cultured PBMCs, obtained from culture after CMV antigen stimulation. All receptors come from a human donor in good health (CMV status not recorded). Some clones in this sample may be carry-over from other donors' samples.

This clonotype was seen a few times. The chain has TRBV12-3 or TRBV12-4 and TRBJ2-6; unclear D gene. The CDR3 sequence is 11 residues long. Deletions cut 3 bases from V and 11 bases from J, with 5 bases between. In DNA form, the CDR3 reads TGTGCCAGCAGTTTTGGTGACGTCCTGACTTTC. Its translation: CASSFGDVLTF.

This clonotype was seen a few times. V usage is TRBV12-3 or TRBV12-4 and J usage is TRBJ2-3; D is unclear. V was shortened by 10 bases and J by 6 bases, with 8 bases between the two germline ends. The CDR3 contains 10 residues. The CDR3 nucleotides read TGTGCCATTTCTGTGGATACGCAGTATTTT. Its protein product is CAISVDTQYF.

As regards this clonotype: Being one base from a much bigger clone, this may be a read error. This chain joins TRBV20-1 and TRBJ2-3; 8 bases align to TRBD1. CDR3 size: 16 residues. In germline, CDR1 is DFQATT, CDR2 SNEGSKA (reference sequence). J gave up 2 bases and V 2 bases, and 9 bases lay outside the gene matches. The CDR3 is CSARQGAGLNTDTQYF. CDR3 DNA: TGCAGTGCTAGACAGGGGGCAGGCTTGAACACAGATACGCAGTATTTT.

This clonotype was recorded a few times. The rearrangement uses TRBV27 and TRBJ1-1; D gene unclear. This CDR3 has 14 amino acids. Germline V CDR1 and CDR2: MNHEY, SMNVEV (reference sequence). V gave up 2 bases and J gave up 3 bases, with 10 bases separating them. CDR3 in amino acids: CASSLVPEDTEAFF. The CDR3 coding sequence is TGTGCCAGCAGTTTAGTCCCGGAGGACACTGAAGCTTTCTTT.

The J gene is TRBJ2-6, the V gene TRBV7-6; maybe TRBD2 (6 bases). CDR1 SGHVS and CDR2 FNYEAQ come from the germline V gene. Deletions cut 5 bases from V and 2 bases from J, with 10 bases between. This CDR3 has 15 residues. The CDR3 DNA reads TGTGCCAGCAGCCTCCGACTAGCTGGGGCCAACGTCCTGACTTTC. Amino acids: CASSLRLAGANVLTF.

This clonotype was detected only a few times. This sequence joins TRBV15 and TRBJ1-1; D is perhaps TRBD1 (6 bases). Germline V gene sequence: CDR1 LNHNV, CDR2 YYDKDF (reference sequence). This CDR3 is 14 amino acids long. V was pared by 4 bases and J by 11 bases, with 20 bases between. CDR3 DNA sequence: TGTGCCACCAGCACCAGAACAGGGACTCAAGACGCTTTCTTT. Its protein is CATSTRTGTQDAFF.

This clonotype was seen a handful of times. J is TRBJ2-7 and V is TRBV7-9; D remains unclear. Between the trimmed V and J ends, which lost 6 bases and 3 bases, there was a span of 9 bases. The germline gives CDR1 SEHNR, CDR2 FQNEAQ (reference sequence). The CDR3 is 12 amino acids. The CDR3 is CASRQLSYEQYF. The CDR3 DNA reads TGTGCCAGCAGACAACTGAGCTACGAGCAGTACTTC.

This clonotype has more than one count but fewer than ten. This rearrangement joins TRBV11-2 to TRBJ2-2; 7 bases align to TRBD2. This CDR3 is built from 14 residues. V lost 1 base to trimming and J lost 5 bases; unmatched junction nucleotides: 1. Germline values: CDR1 SGHAT, CDR2 FQNNGV. The CDR3: CASSLGAGTGELFF. CDR3 DNA: TGTGCCAGCAGCTTAGGAGCGGGAACCGGGGAGCTGTTTTTT. Combining the CDR3 with reference TRBV11-2 and TRBJ2-2 gives the whole variable domain EAGVAQSPRYKIIEKRQSVAFWCNPISGHATLYWYQQILGQGPKLLIQFQNNGVVDDSQLPKDRFSAERLKGVDSTLKIQPAKLEDSAVYLCASSLGAGTGELFFGEGSRLTVL.

There are a few counts of this clonotype. This rearrangement joins TRBV6-1 to TRBJ2-7, with D perhaps assigned TRBD1 or TRBD2 (5 bases each). V lost 1 base to trimming and J lost 2 bases, with 12 bases between them. Germline assignment: CDR1 MNHNS and CDR2 SASEGT. The CDR3 length is 15 residues. The CDR3, as DNA: TGTGCCAGCAGTGAAGTATGGGACCCGGCCTACGAGCAGTACTTC. Translating gives CASSEVWDPAYEQYF.

The genes are TRBV5-1 and TRBJ1-6; D is perhaps TRBD1 (5 bases). V was cut by 6 bases and J by 0 bases, with 10 bases left in between. CDR3 length equals 15 residues. Germline-derived CDR1 and CDR2 are SGHRS and YFSETQ. The CDR3 nucleotides are TGCGCCAGCACCTTCGGGGGCTCCTATAATTCACCCCTCCACTTT. This sequence encodes CASTFGGSYNSPLHF.

The chain links TRBV20-1 to TRBJ1-5; D is undetermined. The ends were cut back, 0 bases at V and 4 bases at J, with 13 bases in the middle. This CDR3 region has 15 residues. CDR1 and CDR2 (germline): DFQATT, SNEGSKA (reference sequence). The CDR3 region has the DNA TGCAGTGCTAGAGATCCCGCCAGCGATAATCAGCCCCAGCATTTT. Protein sequence: CSARDPASDNQPQHF.

The table lists this clonotype with a count of one. A much larger clone differs from this one at a single base, so this may be a read error. This chain connects TRBV7-2 to TRBJ1-1; D is undetermined. The length of the CDR3 is 14 residues. V was pared by 3 bases and J by 5 bases, with 13 bases between. CDR1 and CDR2 from the germline V gene are SGHTA and FQGNSA. CDR3 loop: CASSLGRIKTEAFF. CDR3 DNA: TGTGCCAGCAGCTTGGGCAGGATAAAAACTGAAGCTTTCTTT.

The CDR3 DNA follows: TGTGCCAGCAGCTTAATCGGCAAAGTGATTCATAGCACAGATACGCAGTATTTT. Translation: CASSLIGKVIHSTDTQYF. The gene calls are TRBV7-9 and TRBJ2-3; D remains unclear. Germline lookup yields CDR1 SEHNR and CDR2 FQNEAQ (reference sequence). The germline V and J ends were trimmed by 2 bases and 0 bases, with 18 bases remaining between them. This CDR3 contains 18 residues.

The table lists this clonotype with a few counts. The chain uses TRBV5-6 and TRBJ2-3; 12 nucleotides agree with TRBD2. V lost 1 base to trimming and J lost 4 bases; unmatched junction nucleotides: 10. The CDR3 extends over 18 amino acids. Germline V gene lookup returns CDR1 SGHDT and CDR2 YYEEEE. The CDR3 DNA reads TGTGCCAGCAGCTTGCGGAGGACTAGCGGGATGTACGCAGATACGCAGTATTTT. Its translation is CASSLRRTSGMYADTQYF. The whole variable domain, filled in from reference TRBV5-6 and TRBJ2-3, reads DAGVTQSPTHLIKTRGQQVTLRCSPKSGHDTVSWYQQALGQGPQFIFQYYEEEERQRGNFPDRFSGHQFPNYSSELNVNALLLGDSALYLCASSLRRTSGMYADTQYFGPGTRLTVL.